This T cell receptor (beta chain) was observed in a study of blood T cell repertoires in COVID-19. Across the study: The United States, Italy and Spain provided the acute and convalescent COVID-19 samples. Sample material is recorded as cDNA or gDNA derived from T cells, B-cell-depleted T cells, or PBMCs.

Authors' processing steps: Nucleated cell number was recorded as an estimate derived from reference gene primer amplification. TCRdb's table, derived via immunoSEQ multiplex PCR, lists solely in-frame clones and lacks some. V, J and clone size are taken as reported in that table, and D and trimming were inferred from the DNA itself. The sample has approximately 100,000 clones; 80% to 90% are singletons. This clone was counted only a few times. V was cut by 0 bases and J by 7 bases, with 26 bases left in between. The CDR3 length is 19 residues. Germline CDR1 is SGDLS and CDR2 is YYNGEE. This chain links TRBV9 with TRBJ1-5; no reliable D call. The sequenced material came from peripheral blood. This TCR was sampled from a woman in her twenties or thirties with acute or convalescent COVID-19. The CDR3 loop reads CASSVEPPTLGTVRQPQHF. CDR3 coding DNA: TGTGCCAGCAGCGTAGAACCCCCCACATTAGGTACAGTTAGACAGCCCCAGCATTTT.